This T cell receptor (beta chain) appears in the sequencing data of a study of CD4 T cells in relation to SARS-CoV-2 and coronaviruses. Study overall: ViraFEST: roughly 10-day antigen culture of PBMCs, then TCR beta CDR3 sequencing. Negative control cultures got HIV-1 Nef peptides or no peptide. The restricting HLA molecule for shared crossreactive spike epitopes was mapped.

CDR1 is KGHSH, CDR2 LQKENI, per germline. This CDR3 has 15 residues. V gave up 4 bases and J gave up 5 bases; unmatched junction bases: 5. Before the COVID-19 pandemic, during about 2011-2019, CD4+ T cells were taken from unexposed donors. Isolation of CD4+ T cells took place after about eleven days in culture. Cells permitting, SARS-CoV-2 S/N and four cold-coronavirus spikes were tested on unexposed-donor CD4+ T cells. As regards this clone: What it recognizes is unknown.

Sequenced by immunoSEQ multiplex PCR; TCRdb stores in-frame clones only, minus some. The sample has fewer than 25,000 clones; about 80% are singletons. This TCR came from a human donor in good health. The sequencing sample was made of CD4+ T cells from PBMCs, cultured in vitro. V and J are TRBV18 and TRBJ1-5, with 10 bases aligning to TRBD1. The CDR3: CASSRDRGLDQPQHF. CDR3 DNA: TGTGCCAGCTCACGAGACAGGGGGCTTGATCAGCCCCAGCATTTT.